This entry lists 14 T cell receptor beta chains sequenced from one sample in a study of metastatic and nonmetastatic thyroid tumors. With MiXCR, TCRdb called clones anew from the PCR reads. The table records approximately 30,000 clones, about 15% of them present only once. All patients were untreated before thyroid surgery. Input material: blood. The receptors shown here come from a male donor with papillary thyroid cancer or a benign thyroid nodule (not recorded which). Some clones in this sample may be carry-over from other donors' samples.

This clone was seen many times. The genes are TRBV5-6 and TRBJ1-1; weak D call: TRBD1 (5 bases). Germline CDR1 is SGHDT and CDR2 is YYEEEE. The ends were cut back, 0 bases at V and 3 bases at J, with 6 bases in the middle. The CDR3 spans 13 residues. The DNA for the CDR3 is TGTGCCAGCAGCTTGGAGACAGACACTGAAGCTTTCTTT. Protein: CASSLETDTEAFF. The full variable domain, rest sourced from reference TRBV5-6 and TRBJ1-1, is DAGVTQSPTHLIKTRGQQVTLRCSPKSGHDTVSWYQQALGQGPQFIFQYYEEEERQRGNFPDRFSGHQFPNYSSELNVNALLLGDSALYLCASSLETDTEAFFGQGTRLTVV.

This sequence joins TRBV5-1 and TRBJ1-6, with 8 positions matching TRBD1. From germline, CDR1 is SGHRS and CDR2 YFSETQ. J gave up 6 bases and V 0 bases, and 2 bases lay outside the gene matches. The CDR3 length is 15 residues. CDR3 nucleotide sequence: TGCGCCAGCAGCTTGGACAGGGGGGGTAATTCACCCCTCCACTTT. Encoded protein: CASSLDRGGNSPLHF.

This clone was seen at least ten times. The rearrangement uses TRBV28 and TRBJ2-2; tentatively, D is TRBD2 (5 bases). Trimming pared 6 bases from V and 4 bases from J, leaving 15 bases between. The V gene's germline CDR1 is MDHEN and CDR2 SYDVKM. The CDR3 is made up of 15 amino acids. The CDR3 spells CASRRNPLATGELFF. CDR3 nucleotides: TGTGCCAGCAGGAGAAACCCCCTAGCCACCGGGGAGCTGTTTTTT.

The table lists this clone with a count of one. The chain has TRBV18 and TRBJ2-2, with D possibly being TRBD1 (6 bases). The CDR3 contains 15 residues. Germline V gene lookup returns CDR1 KGHSH and CDR2 LQKENI. V dropped 4 bases and J dropped 1 base, with 10 bases sitting between them. The CDR3 nucleotides read TGTGCCAGCTCACGTAGAGGGGGGAACACCGGGGAGCTGTTTTTT. Its protein is CASSRRGGNTGELFF.

This clone was seen repeatedly, ten times or more. The J gene is TRBJ2-1, the V gene TRBV12-3 or TRBV12-4, with 10 nucleotides matching TRBD1. CDR3 length: 16 residues. V lost 3 bases and J lost 2; bases outside the gene matches: 4. The CDR3 sequence is CASSFPGTGAYNEQFF. The CDR3 nucleotides are TGTGCCAGCAGTTTTCCCGGGACAGGGGCCTACAATGAGCAGTTCTTC.

About this clone: The junction shows a germline mismatch at one end, possibly a read error. This chain uses TRBV6-1 with TRBJ1-5; a possible D gene is TRBD1 (5 bases). The length of the CDR3 is 11 residues. From germline, CDR1 is MNHNS and CDR2 SASEGT. The CDR3 sequence is CASSDTQGGAF. The CDR3 DNA follows: TGTGCCAGCAGTGACACGCAGGGTGGGGCTTTT.

In this sample, this clone turned up many times. The rearrangement uses TRBV4-1 and TRBJ2-3, with D uncertain. The CDR3 runs 12 residues. Germline V gives CDR1 MGHRA, CDR2 YSYEKL. Trimming shortened V by 2 bases and J by 5 bases, and 5 bases separated the two germline ends. CDR3 nucleotides: TGCGCCAGCAGCCAACACGTAGATACGCAGTATTTT. Translated, it gives CASSQHVDTQYF.

This clone was recorded many times. CDR3 residues: CASSPPVGRDTQYF. CDR3 coding DNA: TGTGCCAGCAGCCCCCCAGTAGGCCGGGATACGCAGTATTTT. V is TRBV6-1 and J is TRBJ2-3, with D uncertain. The V gene's germline CDR1 is MNHNS and CDR2 SASEGT. The CDR3 spans 14 residues. The germline V and J ends were trimmed by 6 bases and 6 bases, with 16 bases remaining between them.

This clone was picked up many times. The chain has TRBV24-1 and TRBJ1-1; D unresolved. In germline, CDR1 is KGHDR, CDR2 SFDVKD. This CDR3 is built from 13 residues. The V and J ends lost 7 bases and 0 bases respectively, with 8 bases between them. For the CDR3, the DNA is TGTGCCACCAGGGCGGCGATGAACACTGAAGCTTTCTTT. Translating it yields CATRAAMNTEAFF.

This clone has a count of ten or more. The chain carries TRBV28 and TRBJ2-5, with 8 bases aligning to TRBD2. CDR1 and CDR2 (germline): MDHEN, SYDVKM. The CDR3 consists of 15 residues. J lost 5 bases, V lost 2 bases, and 7 bases had no gene match. The CDR3 nucleotides read TGTGCCAGCAGTTTAACGGGAGGGCCTTCCGAGACCCAGTACTTC. Its translation is CASSLTGGPSETQYF.

There are many counts of this clone. The V call is TRBV2, the J call TRBJ2-5, with D maybe TRBD2 (6 bases). Trimming pared 3 bases from V and 5 bases from J, leaving 16 bases between. The germline CDR1 and CDR2 sequences are SNHLY and FYNNEI. The CDR3 is made up of 15 amino acids. The DNA for the CDR3 is TGTGCCAGCAGTGAGTTGCGGGGAGGAAGTGAGACCCAGTACTTC. Its protein product is CASSELRGGSETQYF.

This clone was counted at least ten times. The rearrangement joins TRBV12-3 or TRBV12-4 to TRBJ2-1; TRBD1 might be the D (6 bases). Trimming took 3 bases from V and 8 from J, leaving 14 bases between them. The CDR3 is 14 residues long. The CDR3 DNA sequence: TGTGCCAGCAGTTTGGGAACTCAGGGGCATGAGCAGTTCTTC. It yields the protein CASSLGTQGHEQFF.

This clone was seen ten or more times. The J gene is TRBJ2-3, the V gene TRBV15, with D possibly being TRBD1 (6 bases). V was pared by 3 bases and J by 0 bases, with 13 bases between. The CDR3 is 16 residues long. Germline V gene lookup returns CDR1 LNHNV and CDR2 YYDKDF (reference sequence). The CDR3 region is CATSRAHRVSTDTQYF. The CDR3 bases are TGTGCCACCAGCAGGGCCCACAGGGTGAGCACAGATACGCAGTATTTT.

Ten or more counts support this clone. The V call is TRBV7-9, the J call TRBJ2-5, with TRBD2 matching 9 bases. The CDR3 is made up of 16 amino acids. Germline loops: CDR1 SEHNR, CDR2 FQNEAQ (reference sequence). With 2 bases clipped from V and 5 bases from J, the junction kept 9 bases outside the gene matches. The CDR3 spells CASSLPGLATMETQYF. The CDR3 region has the DNA TGTGCCAGCAGCTTACCTGGACTAGCGACCATGGAGACCCAGTACTTC.